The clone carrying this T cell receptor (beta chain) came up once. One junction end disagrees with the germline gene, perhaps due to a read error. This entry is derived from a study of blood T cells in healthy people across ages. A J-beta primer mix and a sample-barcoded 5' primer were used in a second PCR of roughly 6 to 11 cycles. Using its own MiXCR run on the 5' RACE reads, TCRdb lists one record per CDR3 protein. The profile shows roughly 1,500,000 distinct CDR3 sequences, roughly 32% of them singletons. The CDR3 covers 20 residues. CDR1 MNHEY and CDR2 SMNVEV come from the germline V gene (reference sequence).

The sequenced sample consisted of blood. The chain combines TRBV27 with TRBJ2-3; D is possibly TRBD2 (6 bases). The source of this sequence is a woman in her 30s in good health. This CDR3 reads CTSSLSPPTRTTTSTDTQYF. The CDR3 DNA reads TGTACCAGCAGTTTATCGCCTCCAACTCGGACTACCACTAGCACAGATACGCAGTATTTT.